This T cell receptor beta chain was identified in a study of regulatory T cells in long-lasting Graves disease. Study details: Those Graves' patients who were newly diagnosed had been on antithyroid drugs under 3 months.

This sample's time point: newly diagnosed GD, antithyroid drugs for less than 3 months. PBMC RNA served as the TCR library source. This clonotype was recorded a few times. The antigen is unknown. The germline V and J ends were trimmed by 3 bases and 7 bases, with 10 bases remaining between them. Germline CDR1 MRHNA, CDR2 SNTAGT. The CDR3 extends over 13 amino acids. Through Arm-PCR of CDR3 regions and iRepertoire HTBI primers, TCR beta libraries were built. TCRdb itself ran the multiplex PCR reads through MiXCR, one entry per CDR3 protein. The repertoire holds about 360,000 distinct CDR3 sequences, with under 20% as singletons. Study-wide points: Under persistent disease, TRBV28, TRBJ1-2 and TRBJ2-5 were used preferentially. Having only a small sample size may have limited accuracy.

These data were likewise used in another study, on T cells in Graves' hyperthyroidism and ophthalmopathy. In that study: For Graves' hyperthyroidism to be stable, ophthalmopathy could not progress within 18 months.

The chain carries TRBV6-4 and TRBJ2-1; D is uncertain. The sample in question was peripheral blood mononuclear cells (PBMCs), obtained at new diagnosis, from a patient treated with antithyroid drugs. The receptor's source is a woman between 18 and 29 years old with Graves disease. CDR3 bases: TGTGCCAGCAGTGAGCTAGGGAAGAATGAGCAGTTCTTC. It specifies CASSELGKNEQFF.